In its sample, the clone carrying this TCR beta chain was seen a few times. The target antigen is unknown. The iRepertoire nested amplicon-rescue multiplex PCR amplified TCR alpha and beta CDR3s from RNA. For one-step reverse transcription and amplification, 100-400 ng of tissue mRNA or PBMC total RNA was used. TCRdb ran MiXCR on the multiplex PCR reads and lists one entry per CDR3 protein. The profile shows around 150,000 distinct CDR3 sequences, around 40% of them singletons. The CDR3 has 11 amino acids. With 8 bases removed from V and 3 bases from J, the gap between germline ends came to 8 bases. The germline CDR1 and CDR2 sequences are MNHNS and SASEGT. This sample is part of a study of glioma-infiltrating T cells. Study-wide results and limits: Very few CDR3 sequences were shared between tissue and blood. Non-neoplastic patients had below-expected tissue-blood divergence, while all gliomas exceeded expectation.

The receptor was isolated from a human donor with low-grade glioma or glioblastoma, undergoing nonglioma brain surgery, or in good health (not recorded which). Sequencing was carried out using glioma tissue, nonneoplastic brain tissue, or PBMCs (not recorded which). The chain joins TRBV6-1 to TRBJ2-7; D not resolved. CDR3 sequence (DNA): TGTGCCAGCGGTCAGATCTACGAGCAGTACTTC. Its translation is CASGQIYEQYF.